One sample yielded the 11 T cell receptor beta chains listed below, sequenced in a study of T cells in Graves' hyperthyroidism and ophthalmopathy. There were TCR beta CDR3 regions amplified from RNA transcripts. Carried out on the TCR CDR3, a first-round RT-PCR used the HTBI primer set. TCRdb analysed the multiplex PCR reads with MiXCR anew, one entry per CDR3 protein. Altogether under 350,000 distinct CDR3 sequences are present, about 15% being singletons, with the ten largest covering roughly 50%. Sequenced sample: blood. The receptors come from a woman aged 60-70 years with Graves' ophthalmopathy.

This clonotype was seen repeatedly, ten times or more. The rearrangement links TRBV2 to TRBJ1-1; D may be TRBD1 (6 bases). Germline assignment: CDR1 SNHLY and CDR2 FYNNEI. There are 12 residues in the CDR3. Trimming shortened V by 9 bases and J by 1 base, and 9 bases separated the two germline ends. CDR3 in amino acids: CASGQRNTEAFF. Written as DNA, the CDR3 is TGTGCCAGTGGACAGCGGAACACTGAAGCTTTCTTT.

There are many counts of this clonotype. V gene TRBV7-2 combines with J gene TRBJ1-1, with D perhaps matching TRBD1 (5 bases). V lost 6 bases and J lost 1, with 9 bases in between. Germline CDR1 reads SGHTA; CDR2 reads FQGNSA. The CDR3 loop spans 13 amino acids. The CDR3 region has the DNA TGTGCCAGCAGATCGGGACGGAACACTGAAGCTTTCTTT. Protein product: CASRSGRNTEAFF. The full variable domain, in which reference TRBV7-2 and TRBJ1-1 provide the parts outside the CDR3, is GAGVSQSPSNKVTEKGKDVELRCDPISGHTALYWYRQSLGQGLEFLIYFQGNSAPDKSGLPSDRFSAERTGGSVSTLTIQRTQQEDSAVYLCASRSGRNTEAFFGQGTRLTVV.

The chain recombines TRBV27 with TRBJ1-2, with a tentative D call TRBD1 (6 bases). This CDR3 region has 14 residues. In germline, CDR1 is MNHEY, CDR2 SMNVEV (reference sequence). The ends were cut back, 5 bases at V and 5 bases at J, with 15 bases in the middle. CDR3 amino acids: CASSPQGVGYGYTF. The DNA for the CDR3 is TGTGCCAGCAGTCCACAGGGCGTAGGTTATGGCTACACCTTC.

This clonotype was observed at least ten times. The chain recombines TRBV5-1 with TRBJ2-3; 12 bases line up with TRBD2. Trimming removed 4 bases from V and 0 bases from J; junction bases left unmatched: 6. The CDR3 runs to 17 residues. Germline V gene data show CDR1 as SGHRS and CDR2 as YFSETQ. CDR3 DNA sequence: TGCGCCAGCAGCCCACCGGGACTAGCGGGCAGCACAGATACGCAGTATTTT. Translated: CASSPPGLAGSTDTQYF.

This clonotype occurred a few times. At one end the junction does not follow the germline gene, possibly because of a read error. The chain recombines TRBV3-1 with TRBJ1-6, with D unresolved. Germline-derived CDR1 and CDR2 are LGHDT and YNNKEL (reference sequence). The CDR3 consists of 12 residues. CDR3: CASSHGNSLLHF. CDR3 DNA: TGTGCCAGCAGCCACGGTAATTCACTCCTCCACTTT.

This clonotype came up a few times. A single base separates this from a much larger clone, so it may be a read error. This chain links TRBV11-2 with TRBJ1-1; weak D call: TRBD1 (5 bases). Trimming stripped 5 bases from V and 5 bases from J, with 21 bases between. Germline CDR1 is SGHAT and CDR2 is FQNNGV. The CDR3 spans 16 residues. CDR3 sequence (DNA): TGTGCCAGCAGCCGATCGTCTGGGGGATCAGCGACTGAAGCTTTCTTT. The encoded protein is CASSRSSGGSATEAFF.

The chain carries TRBV7-2 and TRBJ1-5; D gene unclear. The V and J ends lost 3 bases and 3 bases respectively, with 6 bases between them. Germline CDR1 reads SGHTA; CDR2 reads FQGNSA. The CDR3 extends over 13 amino acids. This CDR3 is CASSFQLNQPQHF. The CDR3 DNA follows: TGTGCCAGCAGCTTCCAGCTCAATCAGCCCCAGCATTTT.

This clonotype has only a few counts. The V gene is TRBV27, the J gene TRBJ2-2, with D uncertain. Trimming stripped 5 bases from V and 9 bases from J, with 7 bases between. CDR3 length: 11 residues. Germline CDR1 is MNHEY and CDR2 is SMNVEV (reference sequence). For the CDR3, the DNA is TGTGCCAGCAGTGTAGGCCGGGAGCTGTTTTTT. The encoded protein is CASSVGRELFF.

This clonotype has at least ten counts. V is TRBV28 and J is TRBJ2-7, with a tentative D call TRBD2 (7 bases). The germline V gene has CDR1 MDHEN and CDR2 SYDVKM. The CDR3 consists of 15 residues. V lost 2 bases, J lost 7 bases, and 18 bases lay in between. In DNA form, the CDR3 reads TGTGCCAGCAGTTTAGCGGGGGCCAAAGTGGGGGAGCAGTACTTC. Translated: CASSLAGAKVGEQYF.

The rearrangement links TRBV12-3 or TRBV12-4 to TRBJ2-5, with D perhaps TRBD2 (7 bases). This CDR3 has 17 amino acids. V was clipped by 0 bases and J by 3 bases, with 17 bases between them. The CDR3 here is CASSLASFGGGKETQYF. CDR3 DNA sequence: TGTGCCAGCAGTTTAGCGTCGTTTGGGGGGGGCAAAGAGACCCAGTACTTC.

At least ten counts were recorded for this clonotype. This chain connects TRBV5-1 to TRBJ2-3; maybe TRBD1 (5 bases). From germline, CDR1 is SGHRS and CDR2 YFSETQ. The V gene lost 3 bases and the J gene lost 4 bases, with 12 bases spanning the gap. The CDR3 extends over 14 amino acids. This chain's CDR3 is CASSSFQGADTQYF. The CDR3, as DNA: TGCGCCAGCAGCTCCTTTCAAGGGGCAGATACGCAGTATTTT.